This paragraph reports one TCR beta chain. Looked up from germline, CDR1 is MDHEN and CDR2 is SYDVKM. The CDR3 totals 18 residues. Trimming took 5 bases from V and 3 from J, leaving 22 bases between them. The data derive from a study of lymphopenia after photon versus proton radiotherapy. Method: immunoSEQ multiplex PCR; TCRdb's copy keeps in-frame clones and lacks some. The repertoire holds 25,000 to 40,000 clones, with about 80% as singletons. The sample in question was peripheral blood, obtained from a patient treated with proton-based radiotherapy. This TCR was recovered from a woman between 70 and 85 years old with pancreatic cancer. V usage is TRBV28 and J usage is TRBJ1-4, with D possibly being TRBD1 (6 bases). This CDR3 reads CASSPIRQGSLANEKLFF. CDR3 in DNA: TGTGCCAGCAGTCCCATTCGGCAGGGGAGTCTGGCTAATGAAAAACTGTTTTTT.